This T cell receptor beta chain was found in a study of blood T cell repertoires in COVID-19. Whole-study context: Italy, Spain and the United States were the sources of the convalescent and acute COVID-19 samples. PBMCs, B-cell-depleted T cells, or T cells were the source of the cDNA or gDNA that made up the material.

In the authors' methods: By means of reference gene primer amplification, nucleated cell counts were estimated. TCRdb keeps only in-frame clones here, not all; method: immunoSEQ multiplex PCR. Clonal size and the V and J genes are those of that table, whereas D and trimming came from the DNA. The table lists tens of thousands of clones, 70% to 90% of them singletons, with 3% in the top ten. To note about this clone: The same CDR3 is also encoded by other DNA sequences in this sample.

Per the germline V gene, CDR1 is SGHVS and CDR2 is FQNEAQ. With 4 bases removed from V and 0 bases from J, the gap between germline ends came to 13 bases. This CDR3 has 16 amino acids. The clonotype originates from a man in his fifties or sixties with active COVID-19. Sequenced input: peripheral blood. V and J are TRBV7-8 and TRBJ1-3; unclear D gene. CDR3 amino acids: CASSSPFADSGNTIYF. In DNA form, the CDR3 reads TGTGCCAGCAGCTCTCCTTTCGCGGACTCTGGAAACACCATATATTTT.